This record looks at one T cell receptor beta chain sequence and its context. The protocol was immunoSEQ multiplex PCR, while the TCRdb copy is restricted to in-frame clones and leaves out a portion. This sample has hundreds of thousands of clones, with around nine tenths found just once. This entry belongs to a study of blood T cell repertoires in COVID-19. CDR3 length: 12 amino acids. Germline V gene data show CDR1 as LGHNT and CDR2 as FRNRAP. Trimming removed 9 bases at V and 11 bases at J, with 17 bases between. The chain uses TRBV12-5 and TRBJ1-3, with D possibly matching TRBD1 (6 bases). Sample: peripheral blood. This receptor was identified in a man aged 40-55 years with acute or convalescent COVID-19. CDR3 nucleotide sequence: TGTGCTAGCGCCCTGGGTGAGGGGGCCATATATTTT. It codes for CASALGEGAIYF.